These 21 T cell receptor beta chains were sequenced from one sample in a study of T cells after yellow fever vaccination. TCRdb recomputed calls from the 5' RACE reads with MiXCR, one row per CDR3 protein. The sample records a few hundred thousand distinct CDR3 sequences, 7.5% to 9.5% being singletons. The sequencing here drew on CD4+ T cells sorted from PBMCs, taken 5 days after the yellow fever booster vaccination. These receptors were taken from a man aged 18 to 29 who received the YFV17D yellow fever vaccine.

The rearrangement uses TRBV6-2 or TRBV6-3 and TRBJ2-3; the D gene could be TRBD1 or TRBD2 (5 bases each). The germline gives CDR1 MNHEY, CDR2 SVGEGT. V lost 6 bases to trimming and J lost 4 bases, with 20 bases between them. The CDR3 is made up of 16 amino acids. In DNA, the CDR3 is TGTGCCAGCAGCGACTCTGAGGGGCCCCCCGCAGATACGCAGTATTTT. This codes for CASSDSEGPPADTQYF.

J is TRBJ2-7 and V is TRBV7-2; D is possibly TRBD2 (5 bases). The CDR3 runs to 12 residues. The V gene lost 7 bases and the J gene lost 7 bases, with 14 bases spanning the gap. The germline gives CDR1 SGHTA, CDR2 FQGNSA. This CDR3 is CASTSTRGEQYF. The CDR3 DNA sequence: TGTGCCAGCACCTCCACCCGAGGGGAGCAGTACTTC.

This clonotype was counted at least ten times. The V and J genes are TRBV24-1 and TRBJ2-5; maybe TRBD2 (5 bases). From germline, CDR1 is KGHDR and CDR2 SFDVKD. The CDR3 has 14 amino acids. V was cut by 5 bases and J by 4 bases, with 13 bases left in between. DNA of the CDR3: TGTGCCACCAGTGCCACTAGTGATGGAGAGACCCAGTACTTC. Translated: CATSATSDGETQYF.

The J gene is TRBJ2-2, the V gene TRBV12-3 or TRBV12-4, with D perhaps TRBD1 or TRBD2 (6 bases each). The CDR3 runs 14 residues. The V and J ends lost 11 bases and 1 base respectively, with 14 bases between them. The CDR3 DNA reads TGTGCCGCCCGTCGGGGGCAGAACACCGGGGAGCTGTTTTTT. Translating gives CAARRGQNTGELFF.

This clonotype was seen a few times. The rearrangement uses TRBV5-1 and TRBJ2-1, with D possibly being TRBD1 (5 bases). Germline loops: CDR1 SGHRS, CDR2 YFSETQ. V lost 0 bases and J 6 bases, leaving 16 bases between the germline ends. The CDR3 contains 16 residues. Written as DNA, the CDR3 is TGCGCCAGCAGCTTGGCCGCGGCAGGGAAAGGCAATGAGCAGTTCTTC. This gives the protein CASSLAAAGKGNEQFF.

This clonotype appeared many times. V usage is TRBV9 and J usage is TRBJ1-6; the D gene is possibly TRBD1 (5 bases). Germline CDR1 and CDR2: SGDLS and YYNGEE. V was clipped by 9 bases and J by 7 bases, with 17 bases between them. The CDR3 length is 14 residues. CDR3 loop: CATSPGGRNSPLHF. The CDR3 nucleotides are TGTGCCACCTCTCCCGGGGGGAGGAATTCACCCCTCCACTTT. Full variable domain (missing parts from reference TRBV9 and TRBJ1-6): DSGVTQTPKHLITATGQRVTLRCSPRSGDLSVYWYQQSLDQGLQFLIQYYNGEERAKGNILERFSAQQFPDLHSELNLSSLELGDSALYFCATSPGGRNSPLHFGNGTRLTVT.

The rearrangement links TRBV5-1 to TRBJ1-5, with D perhaps matching TRBD1 (5 bases). Germline V gene data show CDR1 as SGHRS and CDR2 as YFSETQ. CDR3 length: 14 residues. Deletions cut 0 bases from V and 8 bases from J, with 12 bases between. The CDR3 region is CASSLGGPAEPQHF. The CDR3 nucleotides are TGCGCCAGCAGCTTGGGGGGACCTGCGGAGCCCCAGCATTTT.

The chain is built from TRBV10-3 and TRBJ2-1; D not resolved. V lost 0 bases, J lost 0 bases, and 15 bases lay in between. This CDR3 region has 18 residues. Germline CDR1 ENHRY, CDR2 SYGVKD. In DNA, the CDR3 is TGTGCCATCAGTGAGTCTTTGTTAGGCACCACCTCCTACAATGAGCAGTTCTTC. Amino acids: CAISESLLGTTSYNEQFF.

This clonotype occurred a few times. The rearrangement uses TRBV3-1 and TRBJ1-4; TRBD1 is a possible D gene (6 bases). This CDR3 has 17 amino acids. The ends were cut back, 3 bases at V and 8 bases at J, with 22 bases in the middle. Germline-derived CDR1 and CDR2 are LGHDT and YNNKEL (reference sequence). The CDR3 sequence: CASSQTSMGGPSEKLFF. The CDR3 DNA reads TGTGCCAGCAGCCAGACCTCCATGGGGGGCCCTTCGGAAAAACTGTTTTTT.

There are many counts of this clonotype. The chain combines TRBV7-2 with TRBJ2-1; D possibly matches TRBD1 or TRBD2 (5 bases each). The germline V gene encodes CDR1 SGHTA and CDR2 FQGNSA. This CDR3 contains 17 residues. Trimming left V 5 bases short and J 2 bases short, with 19 bases between. Here the CDR3 reads CASSPVAGGGTYNEQFF. In DNA, the CDR3 is TGTGCCAGCAGCCCAGTAGCAGGTGGGGGAACCTACAATGAGCAGTTCTTC.

The table lists this clonotype with a few counts. The CDR3 loop is CASSLAGTSAETQYF. The CDR3, as DNA: TGCGCCAGCAGCTTGGCGGGCACTAGCGCGGAGACCCAGTACTTC. The rearrangement links TRBV5-1 to TRBJ2-5; 7 bases fit TRBD2. This CDR3 spans 15 amino acids. The germline V gene encodes CDR1 SGHRS and CDR2 YFSETQ. Trimming cost V 0 bases and J 5 bases; bases outside gene matches: 7.

This clonotype occurred many times. This chain joins TRBV7-2 and TRBJ2-4, with D possibly being TRBD1 (6 bases). CDR1 is SGHTA and CDR2 is FQGNSA in the germline V gene. V shed 8 bases and J shed 6 bases, with 11 bases lying between them. The CDR3 runs 12 residues. The CDR3 nucleotides are TGTGCCAGCGGTTTGGACAGAAACATTCAGTACTTC. Translated, it gives CASGLDRNIQYF.

The chain has TRBV21-1 and TRBJ1-5; TRBD1, the table's D call, lacks a check against the DNA. TRBV21-1 is deemed a pseudogene. The CDR3 runs to 16 residues. The CDR3 loop is CASSKGTAAQFQPQHF. Here the CDR3 DNA reads TGTGCCAGCAGCAAAGGGACAGCCGCTCAATTTCAGCCCCAGCATTTT.

This clonotype was observed a handful of times. The V gene is TRBV9, the J gene TRBJ2-5; the D is unclear. Germline V gene lookup returns CDR1 SGDLS and CDR2 YYNGEE. Trimming removed 3 bases at V and 4 bases at J, with 10 bases between. The CDR3 contains 13 residues. The CDR3 loop reads CASSATVGETQYF. CDR3 sequence (DNA): TGTGCCAGCAGCGCCACTGTAGGAGAGACCCAGTACTTC.

This clonotype was detected ten times or more. The chain couples TRBV7-2 to TRBJ2-3, with unresolved D. CDR3 length: 15 residues. V lost 4 bases and J lost 2, with 13 bases in between. Germline-derived CDR1 and CDR2 are SGHTA and FQGNSA. DNA for the CDR3: TGTGCCAGCAGCTACTACACAAAAAACACAGATACGCAGTATTTT. Translating gives CASSYYTKNTDTQYF.

The genes are TRBV3-1 and TRBJ2-2; D unresolved. CDR3 length: 17 residues. Germline-derived CDR1 and CDR2 are LGHDT and YNNKEL (reference sequence). Trimming cost V 0 bases and J 4 bases, with 15 bases left between them. CDR3 protein: CASSQDKGYPTTGELFF. DNA of the CDR3: TGTGCCAGCAGCCAAGACAAGGGATACCCCACCACCGGGGAGCTGTTTTTT.

This clonotype was counted only a few times. The V call is TRBV7-8, the J call TRBJ2-1; D gene unclear. The CDR3 extends over 15 amino acids. Germline CDR1 SGHVS, CDR2 FQNEAQ. V lost 5 bases, J lost 7 bases, and 18 bases lay in between. CDR3 in amino acids: CASSPARASINEQFF. The CDR3 region has the DNA TGTGCCAGCAGCCCCGCCCGCGCGAGCATTAATGAGCAGTTCTTC.

This clonotype was found many times. The chain couples TRBV7-9 to TRBJ2-1; 7 bases agree with TRBD2. CDR3 length: 15 residues. Germline V gives CDR1 SEHNR, CDR2 FQNEAQ (reference sequence). V lost 2 bases and J lost 2; bases outside the gene matches: 3. The CDR3, as DNA: TGTGCCAGCAGCTTATTCGCGGGGGCCTACAATGAGCAGTTCTTC. This encodes CASSLFAGAYNEQFF.

V gene TRBV20-1 combines with J gene TRBJ1-5; possible D gene TRBD1, 5 bases. The V gene lost 2 bases and the J gene lost 3 bases, with 14 bases spanning the gap. The CDR3 has 15 amino acids. Germline V gene sequence: CDR1 DFQATT, CDR2 SNEGSKA (reference sequence). The CDR3 DNA reads TGCAGTGCTAGAATTAGTGGAGGGACCAATCAGCCCCAGCATTTT. This sequence encodes CSARISGGTNQPQHF.

There are a few counts of this clonotype. J is TRBJ2-3 and V is TRBV25-1, with 9 bases identical to TRBD2. This CDR3 spans 15 amino acids. Germline CDR1 and CDR2: MGHDK and SYGVNS. Trimming at V came to 4 bases and at J to 6 bases, leaving 8 bases not matched to a gene. CDR3 in amino acids: CASSAGSGGPDTQYF. CDR3 sequence (DNA): TGTGCCAGCAGTGCTGGTAGCGGGGGACCGGATACGCAGTATTTT.

The table lists this clonotype with a few counts. V gene TRBV18 combines with J gene TRBJ2-5, with 8 bases lining up with TRBD1. The V segment lost 0 bases and the J segment 6 bases; nucleotides outside the gene matches: 6. Per germline, CDR1 KGHSH and CDR2 LQKENI. There are 15 residues in the CDR3. In nucleotides, the CDR3 is TGTGCCAGCTCACCACCGGCGAGCAGGGGGCAGACCCAGTACTTC. This translates into CASSPPASRGQTQYF.